Sequencing of this T cell receptor beta chain was carried out in a study of blood T cell repertoires in COVID-19. Study details: The samples span acute and convalescent COVID-19 from the United States, Italy and Spain. PBMCs, B-cell-depleted T cells, or T cells were the source of the cDNA or gDNA that made up the material.

How the authors handled the data: The assay estimated nucleated cells by amplifying reference gene primers. Produced via immunoSEQ multiplex PCR; TCRdb's table is partial and in-frame only. V and J calls and clone size come straight from that table; D and trimming were deduced from the DNA. There are 120,000 or so clones in the sample; 88% occur only once, and approximately 1% lies in the top ten. The CDR3 consists of 14 residues. CDR1 and CDR2 (germline): SGHTA, FQGNSA. V lost 5 bases to trimming and J lost 6 bases; unmatched junction nucleotides: 7. Sample: peripheral blood. The chain is built from TRBV7-2 and TRBJ1-2, with 9 bases that match TRBD1. The receptor was isolated from a woman aged 80 or over with acute or convalescent COVID-19. CDR3: CASSRRDRVDGYTF. DNA for the CDR3: TGTGCCAGCAGCCGCCGGGACAGGGTAGATGGCTACACCTTC.